A single sample gave rise to the 9 T cell receptor beta chains below, sequenced in a study of blood T cell repertoires in COVID-19. Repertoires were generated with immunoSEQ multiplex PCR, while TCRdb's copy carries only in-frame clones and drops some. The sample carries 200,000 to 300,000 clones, approximately 83% recorded once. Material for sequencing was peripheral blood. These receptors all come from a man aged 30 to 45 who had recovered from COVID-19.

The V and J genes are TRBV29-1 and TRBJ2-1; 9 bases fit TRBD2. Germline V gene sequence: CDR1 SQVTM, CDR2 ANQGSEA. This CDR3 is built from 14 residues. After removal of 3 bases from V and 6 bases from J, the junction contained 6 bases not matched to a gene. This CDR3 reads CSVEGSGGRNEQFF. The CDR3, as DNA: TGCAGCGTTGAGGGTAGCGGGGGCCGCAATGAGCAGTTCTTC.

The chain is built from TRBV11-2 and TRBJ2-1; 9 positions match TRBD1. J lost 4 bases, V lost 5 bases, and 6 bases had no gene match. CDR1 SGHAT and CDR2 FQNNGV come from the germline V gene. CDR3 length: 15 residues. This CDR3 is CASSRDRGEYNEQFF. The CDR3 DNA sequence: TGTGCCAGCAGCAGAGACAGGGGGGAATACAATGAGCAGTTCTTC.

The V gene is TRBV7-9, the J gene TRBJ1-1; possibly TRBD1 for D (6 bases). V lost 5 bases, J lost 6 bases, and 28 bases lay in between. The V gene's germline CDR1 is SEHNR and CDR2 FQNEAQ (reference sequence). The CDR3 sequence is 18 residues long. CDR3 nucleotides: TGTGCCAGCAGCCAGGCGTTGGGGGCCCGATGGTCGAGTCCTGAAGCTTTCTTT. It yields the protein CASSQALGARWSSPEAFF.

The rearrangement uses TRBV6-5 and TRBJ1-2; tentatively, D is TRBD1 (5 bases). CDR1 is MNHEY, CDR2 SVGAGI, per germline. The length of the CDR3 is 13 residues. V gave up 5 bases and J gave up 4 bases, with 11 bases separating them. The CDR3 spells CASSNSGAYGYTF. CDR3 DNA: TGTGCCAGCAGTAACAGTGGGGCCTATGGCTACACCTTC.

The chain has TRBV4-2 and TRBJ2-3, with TRBD2 matching 9 bases. Germline values: CDR1 LGHNA, CDR2 YNFKEQ. CDR3 length: 19 residues. V dropped 2 bases and J dropped 2; count of bases not matched to a gene: 14. CDR3 residues: CASSQTVMGRGGITDTQYF. For the CDR3, the DNA is TGTGCCAGCAGCCAAACCGTAATGGGGCGGGGGGGTATCACAGATACGCAGTATTTT.

The chain recombines TRBV28 with TRBJ1-5; D remains ambiguous. The CDR3 is 17 residues long. Trimming pared 1 base from V and 0 bases from J, leaving 13 bases between. The germline gives CDR1 MDHEN, CDR2 SYDVKM. CDR3 region: CASSLLAEGDSNQPQHF. As DNA, the CDR3 is TGTGCCAGCAGTTTATTGGCTGAGGGAGATAGCAATCAGCCCCAGCATTTT.

The chain links TRBV9 to TRBJ2-1; 10 nucleotides agree with TRBD1. V lost 4 bases and J lost 7; bases outside the gene matches: 8. CDR3 length equals 15 residues. Germline V gene sequence: CDR1 SGDLS, CDR2 YYNGEE. CDR3 DNA sequence: TGTGCCAGCAGCCAGGGGGGGACAGGGGTTAATGAGCAGTTCTTC. Amino acid sequence: CASSQGGTGVNEQFF.

V gene TRBV5-1 combines with J gene TRBJ2-7, with a tentative D call TRBD1 (6 bases). Germline CDR1 SGHRS, CDR2 YFSETQ. Trimming stripped 4 bases from V and 4 bases from J, with 15 bases between. The CDR3 has 14 amino acids. The CDR3 DNA sequence: TGCGCCAGCAGCCCCCCGTCAGGGGCGTACGAGCAGTACTTC. Protein sequence: CASSPPSGAYEQYF. Complete variable domain (other parts from reference TRBV5-1 and TRBJ2-7): KAGVTQTPRYLIKTRGQQVTLSCSPISGHRSVSWYQQTPGQGLQFLFEYFSETQRNKGNFPGRFSGRQFSNSRSEMNVSTLELGDSALYLCASSPPSGAYEQYFGPGTRLTVT.

J is TRBJ2-3 and V is TRBV7-9; 9 nucleotides match TRBD2. CDR1 SEHNR and CDR2 FQNEAQ come from the germline V gene (reference sequence). The CDR3 has 15 residues. V shed 5 bases and J 2 bases; nucleotides not matched to a gene: 5. The CDR3 DNA is TGTGCCAGCAGCCTGCGGGGGGGCCCCACAGATACGCAGTATTTT. This codes for CASSLRGGPTDTQYF.